One T cell receptor (beta chain) is described in this entry. Antigen: not known. TCRdb fed the reads into MiXCR, producing one record per CDR3 protein. The top ten hold roughly 20% of the sample, which has about 700,000 distinct CDR3 sequences, 30% to 35% seen once. J was trimmed by 4 bases and V by 8 bases; bases with no gene match: 5. Germline CDR1 and CDR2: MNHNS and SASEGT. The CDR3 is 12 amino acids. The data were obtained in a study of T cell repertoires in cytomegalovirus infection. Turning to the study itself: Recently identified HLA-C-restricted CMV epitopes were used, and well-studied HLA-B-restricted CMV epitopes were used as well. Public TCR beta signatures indicated both CMV infection and matching HLA type. Study results and caveats: CMV-specific TCR beta clonotypes restricted by HLA-C dominated the ex vivo response. Of the TCR beta families, the public ones yielded a cumulative frequency that identified carriers of CMV plus the relevant HLA.

This sample comprised cultured PBMCs, obtained from culture after CMV antigen stimulation. The TCR was taken from a human donor in good health (CMV status not recorded). Some clones in this sample may be carry-over from other donors' samples. The gene calls are TRBV6-1 and TRBJ2-7; 7 bases agree with TRBD1. The CDR3 is CASYRGGYEQYF. DNA of the CDR3: TGTGCCAGCTACAGGGGCGGGTACGAGCAGTACTTC.